This TCR beta chain was obtained from a study of T cell changes during pregnancy in multiple sclerosis. The CDR3 runs to 16 residues. Germline assignment: CDR1 MDHEN and CDR2 SYDVKM. V was pared by 4 bases and J by 6 bases, with 22 bases between. Only in-frame clones appear in the TCRdb table, and some are missing; sequencing was by immunoSEQ multiplex PCR. Of 85,000 to 90,000 clones listed, 85% to 95% are singletons. The chain has TRBV28 and TRBJ2-7; tentative D call: TRBD2 (5 bases). This TCR derives from a female donor in good health, enrolled as a control in a pregnancy study. The specimen was peripheral blood, collected after pregnancy. Here the CDR3 reads CASSSSRFGILSEQYF. CDR3 in DNA: TGTGCCAGCAGTTCCTCCCGGTTCGGGATCCTCTCCGAGCAGTACTTC.